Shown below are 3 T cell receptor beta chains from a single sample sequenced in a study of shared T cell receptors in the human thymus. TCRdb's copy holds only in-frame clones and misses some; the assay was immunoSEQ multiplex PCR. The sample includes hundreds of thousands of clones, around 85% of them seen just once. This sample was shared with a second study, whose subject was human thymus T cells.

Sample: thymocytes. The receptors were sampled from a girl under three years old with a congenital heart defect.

The CDR3 DNA is TGTGCCAGCTCACCCGGGGGTACCAAAAACATTCAGTACTTC. Translating it yields CASSPGGTKNIQYF. The rearrangement joins TRBV18 to TRBJ2-4; tentatively, D is TRBD2 (6 bases). Trimming took 3 bases from V and 2 from J, leaving 8 bases between them. The germline V gene has CDR1 KGHSH and CDR2 LQKENI. CDR3 length: 14 amino acids.

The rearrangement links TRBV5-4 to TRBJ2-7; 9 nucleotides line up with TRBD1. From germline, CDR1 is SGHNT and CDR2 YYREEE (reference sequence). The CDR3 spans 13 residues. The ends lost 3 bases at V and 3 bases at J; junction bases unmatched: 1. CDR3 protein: CASSSGQGYEQYF. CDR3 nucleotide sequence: TGTGCCAGCAGCTCGGGACAGGGCTACGAGCAGTACTTC.

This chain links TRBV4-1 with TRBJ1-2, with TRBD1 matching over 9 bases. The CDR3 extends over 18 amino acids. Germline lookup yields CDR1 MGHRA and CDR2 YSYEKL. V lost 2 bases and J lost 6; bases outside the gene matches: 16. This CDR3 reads CASSQSPGQGDPWDGYTF. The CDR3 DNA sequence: TGCGCCAGCAGCCAATCTCCGGGACAGGGTGATCCCTGGGATGGCTACACCTTC.